The rows below give T cell receptor beta chains drawn from one sample of a study of vaccination effects on CD4 cells after COVID-19. These receptors' antigens are unknown. The protocol was immunoSEQ multiplex PCR, while the TCRdb copy is restricted to in-frame clones and leaves out a portion. The data show 30,000 to 40,000 clones, 65% to 75% seen once. The specimen was CD4+ T cells from PBMCs cultured with HCoV-229E spike peptides, collected after COVID-19 vaccination. The receptor source for this set is a human donor who received a COVID-19 vaccine. Each CDR3 is given with its conserved first and last residue. The order of the fields is clone size, J gene, V gene, CDR3 protein. A clone size is listed for some rows: how often the clone was seen (once, few, many), or a class if it is expanded.

clone_size: NA; j_call: TRBJ2-7; v_call: TRBV7-8; cdr3_aa: CASSLALGRRGSYEQYF
clone_size: NA; j_call: TRBJ2-3; v_call: TRBV27; cdr3_aa: CASSLGRARKLDTQYF
clone_size: NA; j_call: TRBJ2-7; v_call: TRBV18; cdr3_aa: CASSPGPEQYF
clone_size: NA; j_call: TRBJ2-1; v_call: TRBV7-2; cdr3_aa: CASSSSGGSYNEQFF
clone_size: NA; j_call: TRBJ1-1; v_call: TRBV18; cdr3_aa: CASSPLETGTNTEAFF
clone_size: NA; j_call: TRBJ2-3; v_call: TRBV19; cdr3_aa: CASSETGDVGTDTQYF
clone_size: NA; j_call: TRBJ2-2; v_call: TRBV27; cdr3_aa: CASSPLTGELFF
clone_size: NA; j_call: TRBJ2-3; v_call: TRBV5-1; cdr3_aa: CASSFPGLGEDTQYF
clone_size: NA; j_call: TRBJ1-1; v_call: TRBV6-1; cdr3_aa: CASSEEGHTEAFF
clone_size: NA; j_call: TRBJ2-7; v_call: TRBV5-1; cdr3_aa: CASSLGAGGMTGEQYF
clone_size: NA; j_call: TRBJ2-5; v_call: TRBV7-9; cdr3_aa: CASSLGLGQMKETQYF
clone_size: NA; j_call: TRBJ1-6; v_call: TRBV3-1/TRBV3-2; cdr3_aa: CASGTGWNSPLHF
clone_size: NA; j_call: TRBJ2-1; v_call: TRBV7-9; cdr3_aa: CASSLRDRDRDYNEQFF
clone_size: NA; j_call: TRBJ2-1; v_call: TRBV3-1/TRBV3-2; cdr3_aa: CASSQDHVASGSNEQFF
clone_size: NA; j_call: TRBJ1-3; v_call: TRBV7-2; cdr3_aa: CASSLPGFGNTIYF
clone_size: NA; j_call: TRBJ2-7; v_call: TRBV5-4; cdr3_aa: CASSPEGITYEQYF
clone_size: NA; j_call: TRBJ2-7; v_call: TRBV4-1; cdr3_aa: CASSQVIAGSSYEQYF
clone_size: once; j_call: TRBJ1-1; v_call: TRBV7-9; cdr3_aa: CASMRQGRTEAFF
clone_size: NA; j_call: TRBJ1-6; v_call: TRBV12-3/TRBV12-4; cdr3_aa: CASNLGDAPLHF
clone_size: NA; j_call: TRBJ2-1; v_call: TRBV29-1; cdr3_aa: CSVDQQFF
clone_size: NA; j_call: TRBJ1-1; v_call: TRBV10-3; cdr3_aa: CAISELSGRAEAFF
clone_size: NA; j_call: TRBJ2-2; v_call: TRBV19; cdr3_aa: CASNLNTGELFF
clone_size: NA; j_call: TRBJ2-7; v_call: TRBV4-2; cdr3_aa: CASSQEVLAGGPYEQYF
clone_size: NA; j_call: TRBJ1-2; v_call: TRBV10-3; cdr3_aa: CAIRGPTNYGYTF
clone_size: few; j_call: TRBJ2-3; v_call: TRBV10-2; cdr3_aa: CASSPRLADTQYF
clone_size: few; j_call: TRBJ1-6; v_call: TRBV27; cdr3_aa: CASSSRGGNSPLHF
clone_size: NA; j_call: TRBJ2-3; v_call: TRBV5-1; cdr3_aa: CASSLSGQGTDTQYF
clone_size: NA; j_call: TRBJ1-1; v_call: TRBV10-1; cdr3_aa: CASSGQRNTEAFF
clone_size: NA; j_call: TRBJ1-6; v_call: TRBV2; cdr3_aa: CASSEARSSNSPLHF
clone_size: few; j_call: TRBJ1-1; v_call: TRBV19; cdr3_aa: CASSTGMNTEAFF
clone_size: NA; j_call: TRBJ1-5; v_call: TRBV2; cdr3_aa: CASVPGNSNQPQHF
clone_size: NA; j_call: TRBJ1-2; v_call: TRBV18; cdr3_aa: CASSSSGDGYTF
clone_size: NA; j_call: TRBJ2-2; v_call: TRBV6-4; cdr3_aa: CASSDWGASTGELFF
clone_size: NA; j_call: TRBJ1-4; v_call: TRBV3-1/TRBV3-2; cdr3_aa: CASSQVGGAPNEKLFF
clone_size: NA; j_call: TRBJ2-1; v_call: TRBV15; cdr3_aa: CATSIPPGQGSYNEQFF
clone_size: many; j_call: TRBJ1-5; v_call: TRBV15; cdr3_aa: CATSRDLGRRYQPQHF